Reported below is one TCR beta chain. The read ends 3 residues shy of where the CDR3 ends; the end is completed using the germline J gene. Other DNA sequences in this specimen translate into the identical CDR3. This sample was included in a study of T cell clonality in common variable immunodeficiency. Using immunoSEQ multiplex PCR, the repertoire was profiled, and TCRdb retains in-frame clones only, with some absent. Sampling found tens of thousands of clones, none seen once. Germline V gives CDR1 GTSNPN, CDR2 SVGIG (reference sequence). The CDR3 length is 15 residues. With V trimmed by 5 bases and J by 7 bases, 11 bases remained unmatched.

The rearrangement uses TRBV30 and TRBJ2-1; 10 bases map to TRBD2. The TCR comes from a person between 18 and 70 years old in good health. Sequencing was carried out using peripheral blood mononuclear cells. The CDR3 loop is CAWRTLAGDVNEQFF. The sequenced part of the CDR3 DNA is TGTGCCTGGCGGACTCTAGCGGGAGATGTTAATGAG.